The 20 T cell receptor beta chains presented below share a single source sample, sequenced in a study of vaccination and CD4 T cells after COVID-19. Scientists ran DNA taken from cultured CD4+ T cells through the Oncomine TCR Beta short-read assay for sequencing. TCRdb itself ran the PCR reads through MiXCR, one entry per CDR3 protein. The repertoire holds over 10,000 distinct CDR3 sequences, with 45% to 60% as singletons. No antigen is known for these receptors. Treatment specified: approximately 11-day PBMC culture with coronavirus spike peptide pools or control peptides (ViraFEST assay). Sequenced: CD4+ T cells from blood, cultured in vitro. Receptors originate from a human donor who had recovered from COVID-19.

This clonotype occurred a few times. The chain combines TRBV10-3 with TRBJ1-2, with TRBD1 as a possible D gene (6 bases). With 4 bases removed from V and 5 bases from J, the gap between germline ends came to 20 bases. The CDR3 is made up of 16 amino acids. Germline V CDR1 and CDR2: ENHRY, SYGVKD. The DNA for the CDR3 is TGTGCCATCAGTGCGTCCTCAGGGGAATGGGGTTATGGCTACACCTTC. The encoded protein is CAISASSGEWGYGYTF.

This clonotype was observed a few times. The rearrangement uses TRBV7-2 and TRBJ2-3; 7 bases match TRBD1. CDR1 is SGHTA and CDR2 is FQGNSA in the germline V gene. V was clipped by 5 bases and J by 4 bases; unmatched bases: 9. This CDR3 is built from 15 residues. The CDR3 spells CASSTQTGKADTQYF. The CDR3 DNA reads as TGTGCCAGCAGCACCCAGACAGGGAAGGCAGATACGCAGTATTTT.

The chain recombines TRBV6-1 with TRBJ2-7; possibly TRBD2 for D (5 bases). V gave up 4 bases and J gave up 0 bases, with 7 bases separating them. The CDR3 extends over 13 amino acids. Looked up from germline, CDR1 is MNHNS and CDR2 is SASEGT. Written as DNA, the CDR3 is TGTGCCAGCAGTGTCGGGGTCTCCTACGAGCAGTACTTC. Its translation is CASSVGVSYEQYF.

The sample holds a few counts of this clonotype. The CDR3 nucleotides read TGTGCCACCAGCAGAGTGCGGGGAGATCAGCCCCAGCATTTT. As protein: CATSRVRGDQPQHF. The V gene is TRBV15, the J gene TRBJ1-5, with D unresolved. Between the trimmed V and J ends, which lost 1 base and 5 bases, there was a span of 9 bases. This CDR3 has 14 amino acids. The V gene's germline CDR1 is LNHNV and CDR2 YYDKDF (reference sequence).

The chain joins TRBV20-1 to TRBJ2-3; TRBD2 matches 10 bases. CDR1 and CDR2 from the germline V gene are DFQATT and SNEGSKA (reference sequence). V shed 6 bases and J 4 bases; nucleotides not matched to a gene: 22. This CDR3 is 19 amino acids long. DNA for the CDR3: TGCAGTGCCCTGACCCTGGTAGCGGGAGGACGGCATAGCCCAGATACGCAGTATTTT. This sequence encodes CSALTLVAGGRHSPDTQYF.

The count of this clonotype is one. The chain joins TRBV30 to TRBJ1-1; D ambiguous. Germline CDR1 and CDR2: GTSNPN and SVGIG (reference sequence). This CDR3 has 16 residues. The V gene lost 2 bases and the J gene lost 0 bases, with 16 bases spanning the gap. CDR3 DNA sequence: TGTGCCTGGAGTCGACCCGTCAACCTATTGAACACTGAAGCTTTCTTT. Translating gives CAWSRPVNLLNTEAFF.

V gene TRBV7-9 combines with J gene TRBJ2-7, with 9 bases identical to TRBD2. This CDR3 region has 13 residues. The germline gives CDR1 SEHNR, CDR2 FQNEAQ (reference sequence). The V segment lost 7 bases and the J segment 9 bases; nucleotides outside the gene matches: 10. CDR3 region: CASIRGAGGVQYF. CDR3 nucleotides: TGTGCCAGCATACGGGGAGCGGGAGGTGTGCAGTACTTC.

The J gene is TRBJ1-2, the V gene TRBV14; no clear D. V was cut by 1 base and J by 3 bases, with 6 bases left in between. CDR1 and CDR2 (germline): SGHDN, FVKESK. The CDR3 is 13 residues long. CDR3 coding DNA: TGTGCCAGCAGCCAAGGCAGGTACTATGGCTACACCTTC. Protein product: CASSQGRYYGYTF.

CDR3 residues: CSASNPGQSTDTQYF. The CDR3 region has the DNA TGCAGTGCTAGTAATCCGGGACAGAGCACAGATACGCAGTATTTT. The V gene is TRBV20-1, the J gene TRBJ2-3, with 7 positions matching TRBD1. CDR1 is DFQATT and CDR2 is SNEGSKA in the germline V gene (reference sequence). CDR3 length: 15 amino acids. V gave up 3 bases and J gave up 0 bases; unmatched junction bases: 6.

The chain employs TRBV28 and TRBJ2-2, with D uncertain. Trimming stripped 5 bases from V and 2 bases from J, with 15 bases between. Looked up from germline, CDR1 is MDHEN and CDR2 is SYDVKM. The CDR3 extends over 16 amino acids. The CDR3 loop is CASSPIRQLNTGELFF. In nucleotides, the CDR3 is TGTGCCAGCAGTCCCATCCGGCAGCTCAACACCGGGGAGCTGTTTTTT. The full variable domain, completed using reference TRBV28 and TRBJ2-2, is DVKVTQSSRYLVKRTGEKVFLECVQDMDHENMFWYRQDPGLGLRLIYFSYDVKMKEKGDIPEGYSVSREKKERFSLILESASTNQTSMYLCASSPIRQLNTGELFFGEGSRLTVL.

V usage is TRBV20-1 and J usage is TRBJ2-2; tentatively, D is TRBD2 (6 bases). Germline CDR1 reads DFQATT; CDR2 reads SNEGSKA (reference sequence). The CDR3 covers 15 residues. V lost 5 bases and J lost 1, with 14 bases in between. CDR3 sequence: CSAPGRRENTGELFF. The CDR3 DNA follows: TGCAGTGCTCCGGGAAGGCGGGAGAACACCGGGGAGCTGTTTTTT.

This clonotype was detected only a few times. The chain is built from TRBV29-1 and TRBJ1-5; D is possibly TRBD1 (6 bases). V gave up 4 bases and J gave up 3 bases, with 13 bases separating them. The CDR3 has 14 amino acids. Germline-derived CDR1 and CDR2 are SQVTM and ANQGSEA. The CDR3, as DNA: TGCAGCGTTGCAGGGGATAGTGACAATCAGCCCCAGCATTTT. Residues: CSVAGDSDNQPQHF.

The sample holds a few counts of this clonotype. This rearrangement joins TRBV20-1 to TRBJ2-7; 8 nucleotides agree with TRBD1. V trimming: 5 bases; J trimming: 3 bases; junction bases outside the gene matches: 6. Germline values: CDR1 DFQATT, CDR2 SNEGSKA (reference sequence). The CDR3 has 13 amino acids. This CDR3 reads CSARGQGDYEQYF. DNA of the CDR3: TGCAGTGCTCGAGGACAGGGAGACTACGAGCAGTACTTC.

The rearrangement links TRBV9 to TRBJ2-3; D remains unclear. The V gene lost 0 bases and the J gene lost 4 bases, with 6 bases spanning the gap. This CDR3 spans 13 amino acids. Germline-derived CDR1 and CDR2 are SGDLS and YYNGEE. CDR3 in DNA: TGTGCCAGCAGCGTAGTAAGTTCAGATACGCAGTATTTT. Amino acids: CASSVVSSDTQYF.

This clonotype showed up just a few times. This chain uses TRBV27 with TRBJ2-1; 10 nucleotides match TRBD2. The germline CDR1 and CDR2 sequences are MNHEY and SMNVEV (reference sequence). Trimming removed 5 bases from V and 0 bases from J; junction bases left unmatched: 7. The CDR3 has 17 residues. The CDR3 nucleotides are TGTGCCAGCAGTCCGAGGCTAGCGGGAGTCTCCTACAATGAGCAGTTCTTC. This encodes CASSPRLAGVSYNEQFF.

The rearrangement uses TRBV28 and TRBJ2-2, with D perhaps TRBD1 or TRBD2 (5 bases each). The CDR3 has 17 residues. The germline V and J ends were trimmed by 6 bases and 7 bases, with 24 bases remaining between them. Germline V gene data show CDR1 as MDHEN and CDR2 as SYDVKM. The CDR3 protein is CASRNSGGRGRDGELFF. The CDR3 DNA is TGTGCCAGCAGAAATTCTGGGGGTAGAGGGAGAGACGGGGAGCTGTTTTTT.

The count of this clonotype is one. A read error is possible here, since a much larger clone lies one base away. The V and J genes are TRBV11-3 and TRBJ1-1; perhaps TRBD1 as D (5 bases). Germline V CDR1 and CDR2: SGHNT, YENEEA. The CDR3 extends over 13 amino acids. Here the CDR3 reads CASSSGQDTETFF. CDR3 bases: TGTGCCAGCAGCTCCGGGCAGGACACTGAAACTTTCTTT.

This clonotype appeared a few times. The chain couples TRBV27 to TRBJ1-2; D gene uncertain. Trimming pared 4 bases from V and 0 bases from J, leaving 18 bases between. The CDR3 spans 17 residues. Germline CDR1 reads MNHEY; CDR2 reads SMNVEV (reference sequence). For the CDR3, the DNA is TGTGCCAGCAGTTCCGCGCCGGGGAGAGCCGCTAACTATGGCTACACCTTC. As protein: CASSSAPGRAANYGYTF.

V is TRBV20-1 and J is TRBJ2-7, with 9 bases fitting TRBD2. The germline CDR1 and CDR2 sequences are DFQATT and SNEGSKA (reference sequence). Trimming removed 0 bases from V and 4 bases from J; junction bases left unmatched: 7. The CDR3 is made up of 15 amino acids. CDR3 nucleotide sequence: TGCAGTGCTAGAGATGTAGCGGGAGTACAGTACGAGCAGTACTTC. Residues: CSARDVAGVQYEQYF.

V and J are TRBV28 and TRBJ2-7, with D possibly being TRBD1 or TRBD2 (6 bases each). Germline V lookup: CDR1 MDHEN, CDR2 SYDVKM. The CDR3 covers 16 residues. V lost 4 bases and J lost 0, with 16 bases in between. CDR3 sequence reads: CASSSPKRGDSYEQYF. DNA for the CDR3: TGTGCCAGCAGTTCGCCTAAGAGGGGGGACTCCTACGAGCAGTACTTC. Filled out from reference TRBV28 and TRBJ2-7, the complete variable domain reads DVKVTQSSRYLVKRTGEKVFLECVQDMDHENMFWYRQDPGLGLRLIYFSYDVKMKEKGDIPEGYSVSREKKERFSLILESASTNQTSMYLCASSSPKRGDSYEQYFGPGTRLTVT.